The sequence of this T cell receptor (beta chain) was determined in a study of response to subunit inactivated influenza vaccine. MiXCR, run by TCRdb on the RT-PCR reads, gives a single entry per CDR3 protein. The data contain 800,000 or so distinct CDR3 sequences, 21% of them seen just once; the ten biggest clones take up roughly 10%. In its sample, this clonotype was seen a few times. Specimen: PBMCs from blood, collected roughly 5 days after vaccination. This sequence was found in a man aged 45 to 65 who received an inactivated influenza vaccine.

The CDR3 DNA sequence: TGCAGCGTGCGATCGGTGGGTAGCAATCAGCCCCAGCATTTT. It codes for CSVRSVGSNQPQHF. The genes are TRBV29-1 and TRBJ1-5; D unclear. The CDR3 contains 14 residues. The V gene lost 6 bases and the J gene lost 0 bases, with 12 bases spanning the gap. CDR1 and CDR2 from the germline V gene are SQVTM and ANQGSEA.